The 8 T cell receptor beta chains given below trace back to one sample, sequenced in a study of OX40 agonist ivuxolimab in advanced cancers. TCRdb's copy holds only in-frame clones and misses some; the assay was immunoSEQ multiplex PCR. The sample yields tens of thousands of clones, 75% to 90% seen once. Sequencing was performed on CD4+ or CD8+ T cells sorted from blood, taken in a trial of the OX40 agonist ivuxolimab. These receptors all stem from an adult with an advanced solid tumor such as melanoma, head and neck, liver or kidney cancer.

The gene calls are TRBV27 and TRBJ2-7, with 10 bases fitting TRBD2. The V gene's germline CDR1 is MNHEY and CDR2 SMNVEV (reference sequence). V was pared by 3 bases and J by 4 bases, with 9 bases of the junction left unmatched. The CDR3 runs 16 residues. The CDR3 DNA is TGTGCCAGCAGTTTTGGTCCTAGCGGGGGACAATACGAGCAGTACTTC. Translated, it gives CASSFGPSGGQYEQYF.

The chain joins TRBV5-4 to TRBJ2-7; no clear D gene. V dropped 4 bases and J dropped 3 bases, with 5 bases sitting between them. CDR1 is SGHNT, CDR2 YYREEE, per germline (reference sequence). This CDR3 spans 11 amino acids. The CDR3 reads CASSQNYEQYF. The CDR3 DNA sequence: TGTGCCAGCAGCCAGAACTACGAGCAGTACTTC. The variable domain in full, with the rest retrieved from reference TRBV5-4 and TRBJ2-7, is ETGVTQSPTHLIKTRGQQVTLRCSSQSGHNTVSWYQQALGQGPQFIFQYYREEENGRGNFPPRFSGLQFPNYSSELNVNALELDDSALYLCASSQNYEQYFGPGTRLTVT.

The V and J genes are TRBV27 and TRBJ1-6; D unclear. This CDR3 region has 15 residues. Between the trimmed V and J ends, which lost 4 bases and 1 base, there was a span of 8 bases. CDR1 is MNHEY and CDR2 is SMNVEV in the germline V gene (reference sequence). The CDR3 bases are TGTGCCAGCAGTTATTTGGGTTCCTATAATTCACCCCTCCACTTT. Its protein is CASSYLGSYNSPLHF.

J is TRBJ2-3 and V is TRBV6-6, with TRBD1 matching over 8 bases. The trim removed 2 bases at V and 3 bases at J, leaving 4 bases unmatched. There are 15 residues in the CDR3. The germline gives CDR1 MNHNY, CDR2 SVGAGI (reference sequence). The CDR3 loop is CASSYKTGETDTQYF. As DNA, the CDR3 is TGTGCCAGCAGTTACAAGACAGGGGAGACAGATACGCAGTATTTT.

The chain joins TRBV13 to TRBJ2-7, with 12 nucleotides matching TRBD2. V was pared by 2 bases and J by 5 bases, with 7 bases of the junction left unmatched. CDR3 size: 16 residues. From germline, CDR1 is PRHDT and CDR2 FYEKMQ (reference sequence). The CDR3 nucleotides read TGTGCCAGCAGCTTATTTCTAGCGGGGGGGATCCACGAGCAGTACTTC. Protein: CASSLFLAGGIHEQYF.

The chain recombines TRBV10-3 with TRBJ2-3; possible D gene TRBD2, 5 bases. V dropped 7 bases and J dropped 0 bases, with 11 bases sitting between them. Germline CDR1 ENHRY, CDR2 SYGVKD. This CDR3 has 14 residues. CDR3 coding DNA: TGTGCCATCACCGAGGGTGGTAGCACAGATACGCAGTATTTT. Its translation: CAITEGGSTDTQYF.

This clone was picked up a small number of times. The chain employs TRBV19 and TRBJ2-1, with unresolved D. This CDR3 is built from 12 residues. From germline, CDR1 is LNHDA and CDR2 SQIVND (reference sequence). V dropped 3 bases and J dropped 6 bases, with 6 bases sitting between them. The CDR3 reads CASSMRLNEQFF. The DNA of the CDR3 is TGTGCCAGTAGTATGAGGCTCAATGAGCAGTTCTTC.

The chain recombines TRBV19 with TRBJ1-5, with 8 bases identical to TRBD1. CDR3 length equals 17 residues. The junction had 9 bases not matched to a gene; V was cut back by 4 bases and J by 1 base. Per the germline V gene, CDR1 is LNHDA and CDR2 is SQIVND (reference sequence). The CDR3 DNA follows: TGTGCCAGTAGTAACGGACAGGGCGTCTGGAGCAATCAGCCCCAGCATTTT. Amino acids: CASSNGQGVWSNQPQHF.